This T cell receptor beta chain was recorded in a study of PD-1 blockade in mismatch repair-deficient tumors. Study in general: Patients had over ten mismatch repair-deficient cancer types and were previously treated and progressing.

This clone was counted once. The antigen is unknown. The study's findings and limits: Tumor-resident clones, often undetectable pretreatment in blood, expanded then contracted after pembrolizumab.

TCRdb's table, derived via immunoSEQ multiplex PCR, lists solely in-frame clones and lacks some. The sample yields some 48,000 clones, roughly 82% seen once. Per germline, CDR1 LNHNV and CDR2 YYDKDF (reference sequence). V trimming: 0 bases; J trimming: 1 base; junction bases outside the gene matches: 1. The CDR3 loop spans 15 amino acids. The V and J genes are TRBV15 and TRBJ2-7; the match to TRBD2 covers 9 bases. The receptor was derived from an adult with mismatch repair-deficient cancer. This sample comprised PBMCs, obtained before pembrolizumab treatment. For the CDR3, the DNA is TGTGCCACCAGCAGAGAAGCGGGAGGATCCTACGAGCAGTACTTC. Translation: CATSREAGGSYEQYF.